The 18 T cell receptor beta chains below come from one sample, sequenced in a study of shared clonotypes between healthy human individuals. The method was immunoSEQ multiplex PCR; TCRdb's version includes in-frame clones alone and lacks a portion of them. The table lists roughly 2.1 million clones, more than 85% of them singletons, with under 2% in the top ten. Cells designated naive CD8 were CD45RO-negative and were positively selected for CCR7, with terminally differentiated effector memory CD45RA+ cells excluded. The sequenced sample was naive CD8+ T cells from PBMCs. These receptors originate from a young man in good health. Some clones in this sample may be carry-over from other donors' samples.

The CDR3 DNA is TGTGCCAGCAGCCCGGGGACAGGGAATTACGAGCAGTACTTC. This encodes CASSPGTGNYEQYF. The chain links TRBV5-5 to TRBJ2-7; 9 bases map to TRBD1. Germline CDR1 and CDR2: SGHKS and YYEKEE (reference sequence). J lost 4 bases, V lost 4 bases, and 6 bases had no gene match. CDR3 length: 14 amino acids. The entire variable domain, with the rest obtained from reference TRBV5-5 and TRBJ2-7, is as follows: DAGVTQSPTHLIKTRGQQVTLRCSPISGHKSVSWYQQVLGQGPQFIFQYYEKEERGRGNFPDRFSARQFPNYSSELNVNALLLGDSALYLCASSPGTGNYEQYFGPGTRLTVT.

The chain employs TRBV2 and TRBJ2-3; 7 bases fit TRBD1. V shed 7 bases, J shed 3 bases, and the junction held 10 bases outside the gene matches. CDR1 is SNHLY and CDR2 is FYNNEI in the germline V gene. This CDR3 is built from 15 residues. The CDR3 is CASTARTGWTDTQYF. CDR3 DNA sequence: TGTGCCAGCACCGCTCGGACAGGTTGGACAGATACGCAGTATTTT.

The chain combines TRBV23-1 with TRBJ2-5; D is perhaps TRBD1 or TRBD2 (6 bases each). TRBV23-1 is annotated as an ORF whose role is uncertain. The V end lost 2 bases, the J end lost 5 bases, and 15 bases lay between the germline ends. This CDR3 has 15 amino acids. The CDR3 DNA sequence: TGCGCCAGCAGTCAAGGTAACAGGAGGGGGGAGACCCAGTACTTC. Protein sequence: CASSQGNRRGETQYF.

The chain couples TRBV11-3 to TRBJ2-2, with D tentatively TRBD1 (6 bases). Trimming removed 5 bases at V and 2 bases at J, with 12 bases between. Germline-derived CDR1 and CDR2 are SGHNT and YENEEA. The CDR3 runs to 15 residues. The CDR3 DNA reads TGTGCCAGCAGCCCCGGGACAACTAACACCGGGGAGCTGTTTTTT. Translating gives CASSPGTTNTGELFF.

The chain joins TRBV7-9 to TRBJ1-1, with D maybe TRBD1 (5 bases). Germline V gene lookup returns CDR1 SEHNR and CDR2 FQNEAQ (reference sequence). V lost 5 bases and J 7 bases, leaving 14 bases between the germline ends. This CDR3 contains 13 residues. The CDR3 protein is CASSPPRGGEAFF. CDR3 nucleotide sequence: TGTGCCAGCAGCCCGCCACGGGGGGGTGAAGCTTTCTTT. Using reference TRBV7-9 and TRBJ1-1 for the parts outside the CDR3, the full variable domain is DTGVSQNPRHKITKRGQNVTFRCDPISEHNRLYWYRQTLGQGPEFLTYFQNEAQLEKSRLLSDRFSAERPKGSFSTLEIQRTEQGDSAMYLCASSPPRGGEAFFGQGTRLTVV.

The V gene is TRBV5-6, the J gene TRBJ1-2; D might be TRBD1 (6 bases). The CDR3 covers 15 residues. The V and J ends lost 0 bases and 5 bases respectively, with 14 bases between them. Germline V gene data show CDR1 as SGHDT and CDR2 as YYEEEE. CDR3 sequence reads: CASSLAGQISYGYTF. CDR3 DNA: TGTGCCAGCAGCTTGGCTGGACAGATAAGTTATGGCTACACCTTC.

The V and J genes are TRBV19 and TRBJ1-5, with D unclear. The germline V gene has CDR1 LNHDA and CDR2 SQIVND (reference sequence). CDR3 length equals 13 residues. Trimming shortened V by 3 bases and J by 3 bases, and 6 bases separated the two germline ends. This CDR3 is CASSIRDNQPQHF. In DNA form, the CDR3 reads TGTGCCAGTAGTATCAGAGACAATCAGCCCCAGCATTTT.

The chain joins TRBV27 to TRBJ1-2, with D unclear. The germline V gene has CDR1 MNHEY and CDR2 SMNVEV (reference sequence). The CDR3 is 14 residues long. Trimming took off 1 base at V and 5 bases at J, with 11 bases between the two ends. CDR3 sequence reads: CASSLFGGLYGYTF. The CDR3 DNA follows: TGTGCCAGCAGTTTATTCGGAGGGCTTTATGGCTACACCTTC.

The chain uses TRBV6-6 and TRBJ1-3; D not resolved. Germline V gene sequence: CDR1 MNHNY, CDR2 SVGAGI (reference sequence). V shed 2 bases and J shed 8 bases, with 7 bases lying between them. The CDR3 length is 12 residues. CDR3 residues: CASSYGADTIYF. The CDR3 DNA reads TGTGCCAGCAGTTACGGCGCGGACACCATATATTTT.

The chain recombines TRBV2 with TRBJ2-1, with TRBD2 matching 11 bases. V shed 1 base, J shed 8 bases, and the junction held 4 bases outside the gene matches. The germline gives CDR1 SNHLY, CDR2 FYNNEI. This CDR3 has 15 amino acids. The CDR3 DNA reads as TGTGCCAGCAGTGAAGTAGCGGGAGGGCCCGATGAGCAGTTCTTC. Encoded protein: CASSEVAGGPDEQFF.

The J gene is TRBJ2-1, the V gene TRBV7-9, with 7 positions matching TRBD2. V trimming: 7 bases; J trimming: 6 bases; junction bases outside the gene matches: 9. CDR1 is SEHNR, CDR2 FQNEAQ, per germline (reference sequence). This CDR3 has 14 amino acids. The CDR3 region is CASTGDASGNEQFF. CDR3 DNA sequence: TGTGCCAGCACCGGTGATGCTAGCGGCAATGAGCAGTTCTTC.

The V and J genes are TRBV19 and TRBJ1-3; no definite D call. V gave up 5 bases and J gave up 0 bases, with 14 bases separating them. The CDR3 contains 16 residues. Germline CDR1 reads LNHDA; CDR2 reads SQIVND (reference sequence). The CDR3: CASSEPGPHSGNTIYF. CDR3 DNA sequence: TGTGCCAGTAGTGAGCCGGGTCCCCACTCTGGAAACACCATATATTTT.

V usage is TRBV7-9 and J usage is TRBJ2-7, with D maybe TRBD1 (5 bases). V was clipped by 1 base and J by 3 bases, with 13 bases between them. The CDR3 runs 15 residues. The germline CDR1 and CDR2 sequences are SEHNR and FQNEAQ (reference sequence). For the CDR3, the DNA is TGTGCCAGCAGCTTAGACGACCCGACAGTCTACGAGCAGTACTTC. This sequence encodes CASSLDDPTVYEQYF.

To note about this clone: Distinct nucleotide sequences in the sample also encode this CDR3. The genes are TRBV9 and TRBJ2-7, with D possibly TRBD1 on 6 matching bases. Germline V gives CDR1 SGDLS, CDR2 YYNGEE. This CDR3 has 15 amino acids. V lost 0 bases and J lost 1, with 11 bases in between. Here the CDR3 DNA reads TGTGCCAGCAGCGTAGCCGCAGGGGAGTCCTACGAGCAGTACTTC. This gives the protein CASSVAAGESYEQYF. The variable domain in full, completed from reference TRBV9 and TRBJ2-7, reads DSGVTQTPKHLITATGQRVTLRCSPRSGDLSVYWYQQSLDQGLQFLIQYYNGEERAKGNILERFSAQQFPDLHSELNLSSLELGDSALYFCASSVAAGESYEQYFGPGTRLTVT.

This clone was seen a single time. J is TRBJ2-1 and V is TRBV25-1; D perhaps matches TRBD1 (6 bases). Trimming removed 2 bases from V and 5 bases from J, with 7 bases in between. The CDR3 has 13 amino acids. Per the germline V gene, CDR1 is MGHDK and CDR2 is SYGVNS. CDR3 in amino acids: CASSEPGDNEQFF. CDR3 sequence (DNA): TGTGCCAGCAGTGAACCAGGGGACAATGAGCAGTTCTTC.

The chain employs TRBV28 and TRBJ2-7, with 10 nucleotides matching TRBD2. Germline trimming cut 10 bases from V and 1 base from J; bases unmatched to any gene: 10. The CDR3 runs 15 residues. Germline lookup yields CDR1 MDHEN and CDR2 SYDVKM. The CDR3 sequence is CATESGGVPSYEQYF. CDR3 sequence (DNA): TGTGCCACAGAAAGCGGGGGGGTCCCTTCCTACGAGCAGTACTTC.

This clone was recorded once. This sequence joins TRBV27 and TRBJ2-2; no clear D gene. The CDR3 is 14 amino acids. The V and J ends lost 7 bases and 1 base respectively, with 10 bases between them. Per germline, CDR1 MNHEY and CDR2 SMNVEV (reference sequence). CDR3 protein: CASTDRRNTGELFF. As DNA, the CDR3 is TGTGCCAGCACCGACCGACGGAACACCGGGGAGCTGTTTTTT.

CDR3 amino acids: CASSQVVRYQETQYF. The CDR3 bases are TGCGCCAGCAGCCAAGTCGTGCGGTACCAAGAGACCCAGTACTTC. The V call is TRBV4-1, the J call TRBJ2-5, with D hard to call. Per germline, CDR1 MGHRA and CDR2 YSYEKL. V lost 1 base and J lost 0, with 9 bases in between. CDR3 length: 15 residues.